Given below is one TCR beta chain in context. Its antigen remains unknown. Unique molecular identifiers were carried by the TCR beta cDNA libraries. The authors obtained roughly 0.5 million cDNA molecules from about 0.94 to 9.7 million T cells. Each CDR3 protein is one row after TCRdb ran MiXCR on the PCR reads. The sample yields 800,000 to 950,000 distinct CDR3 sequences, approximately 53% seen once. This record belongs to a study of post-analysis software for immune sequencing data. Study-wide points: Included in a set of about five TRBV segments more frequent in patients than controls were TRBV5-6, TRBV5-1 and TRBV20-1. Multiple sclerosis patients had significantly lower normalized Chao1 diversity than controls.

There are 15 residues in the CDR3. Germline V CDR1 and CDR2: SGHTA, FQGTGA. The germline V and J ends were trimmed by 7 bases and 1 base, with 16 bases remaining between them. This receptor was identified in a girl between 10 and 17 years old with multiple sclerosis. Sequenced sample: blood. The gene calls are TRBV7-3 and TRBJ1-1; D ambiguous. This chain's CDR3 is CASKESSRSNTEAFF. DNA for the CDR3: TGTGCCAGCAAGGAGTCCAGCCGCTCGAACACTGAAGCTTTCTTT.